A selection of T cell receptor beta chains follows, all from one sample in a study of T cell responses to AZD1222 COVID-19 vaccine. Generated by immunoSEQ multiplex PCR, the TCRdb table keeps only in-frame clones and is missing some. The top ten clones hold less than 3.5% of a sample with 99,000 or so clones, roughly 87% of them seen once. Sample: peripheral blood, taken on day 0 of AZD1222 vaccination. Receptors were obtained from an adult in good health. The conserved cysteine and the conserved F or W are not part of the CDR3 here.

j_call v_call cdr3_aa
TRBJ1-1 TRBV3-1/TRBV3-2 ASSQLTVRTEAF
TRBJ2-2 TRBV24-1 ATSDLGGGELF
TRBJ2-1 TRBV28 ASSPAGLDSGEQF
TRBJ2-3 TRBV12-2 ASRLWGRTVPDTQY
TRBJ1-2 TRBV5-1 ASSSQGEGYT
TRBJ1-2 TRBV6-5 ASSYNGGEGYT
TRBJ2-2 TRBV3-1/TRBV3-2 ASVPGAGNTGELF
TRBJ1-6 TRBV13 ASSTSSYNSPLH
TRBJ1-1 TRBV19 ASSIVGGTGTEAF
TRBJ2-2 TRBV7-8 ASSQLSRQGYTGELF
TRBJ1-6 TRBV27 ASSLSRDRAYNSPLH
TRBJ2-4 TRBV6-5 ASRETGRSKY
TRBJ2-1 TRBV18 ASSPRDRVSNEQF
TRBJ1-4 TRBV18 ASSPGRAFGEKLF
TRBJ2-1 TRBV24-1 ATSDPTSGGNEQF
TRBJ1-3 TRBV25-1 ASSEWGAVSSGNTIY
TRBJ1-1 TRBV6-2/TRBV6-3 ASSYRGALNTEAF
TRBJ2-1 TRBV11-2 ASSLAGGANNEQF
TRBJ1-3 TRBV5-1 ASSLTGDSGNTIY
TRBJ1-2 TRBV19 ASSISRQGGYT
TRBJ1-5 TRBV12-3/TRBV12-4 ASSRLSAQPQH
TRBJ2-2 TRBV2 ASRPETGELF
TRBJ2-3 TRBV3-1/TRBV3-2 ASSQHTGTGGFGTQY
TRBJ2-7 TRBV7-2 ASSLNIAGAQY